This T cell receptor (beta chain) was identified in a study of glioma-infiltrating T cells. The study, taken as a whole, reports: Above-expected tissue-blood divergence occurred in all gliomas, most in low-grade ones. Tissue and blood shared very few CDR3 sequences.

Using RNA template, CDR3s of TCR alpha and beta were amplified with iRepertoire arm-PCR. One-step reverse transcription and amplification started from about 100-400 ng of tissue mRNA or PBMC total RNA. MiXCR, applied by TCRdb to the multiplex PCR reads, yields one record per CDR3 protein. The table has about 180,000 distinct CDR3 sequences, around 45% seen once. Germline CDR1 MNHEY, CDR2 SMNVEV (reference sequence). This CDR3 contains 14 residues. A word on this clonotype: Its target is unknown. Possible read error: a much larger clone is one base away.

The source of this sequence is a human donor with low-grade glioma or glioblastoma, undergoing nonglioma brain surgery, or in good health (not recorded which). The chain links TRBV27 to TRBJ2-7, with 7 bases matching TRBD1. Sequencing input: glioma tissue, nonneoplastic brain tissue, or PBMCs (not recorded which). In DNA, the CDR3 is TGTGACAGCAGTCGGACAGGAGTAGCCTACGAGCAGTACTTC. Translation gives CDSSRTGVAYEQYF.